The text below deals with one T cell receptor (beta chain). Antigen unknown. The data are from a study of cytomegalovirus exposure and HLA in healthy donors. Study-wide results and caveats: Both high specificity and high sensitivity reportedly marked the classifier's diagnosis of cytomegalovirus status.

Germline V gene lookup returns CDR1 MDHEN and CDR2 SYDVKM. The V end lost 2 bases, the J end lost 0 bases, and 7 bases lay between the germline ends. The CDR3 consists of 14 residues. Amplification used 60 Vbeta primers and 13 Jbeta primers. The assay was immunoSEQ multiplex PCR, and TCRdb's table has in-frame clones only and misses some. In the table there are 100,000 to 150,000 clones, about 61% of which are singletons. The clonotype was recovered from a woman between 40 and 50 years old in good health and CMV-seronegative. V and J are TRBV28 and TRBJ1-1; D gene uncertain. The sequenced material came from PBMCs. CDR3 bases: TGTGCCAGCAGTTTAACCAGGATGAACACTGAAGCTTTCTTT. The encoded protein is CASSLTRMNTEAFF.